The clone carrying this TCR beta chain appeared once. The data were taken from a study of blood T cell repertoires in COVID-19. As handled by the study authors: Reference gene primers were amplified, and this amplification served to estimate nucleated cell counts. Sequenced by immunoSEQ multiplex PCR; TCRdb stores in-frame clones only, minus some. V, J and clone size reflect that table, while D and trimming were determined from the DNA. The repertoire holds approximately 65,000 clones, about nine tenths seen once, with under 6.5% in the top ten. J lost 2 bases, V lost 4 bases, and 0 bases had no gene match. The V gene's germline CDR1 is SNHLY and CDR2 FYNNEI. The CDR3 length is 14 residues.

This sequence was found in a woman between 18 and 29 years old with acute or convalescent COVID-19. Input material: peripheral blood. The gene calls are TRBV2 and TRBJ2-5, with 11 bases fitting TRBD2. The CDR3 loop is CASSGLAGQETQYF. The CDR3 nucleotides read TGTGCCAGCAGTGGACTAGCGGGGCAAGAGACCCAGTACTTC.